These T cell receptor beta chains were read from a single sample in a study of regulatory T cells in long-lasting Graves disease. Each CDR3 protein gets one entry after TCRdb re-called the multiplex PCR reads with MiXCR. The sample records 400,000 to 500,000 distinct CDR3 sequences, about 20% being singletons. The specimen was peripheral blood mononuclear cells (PBMCs), collected when the disease was refractory, from a patient treated with antithyroid drugs. The receptor set was obtained from a female donor with Graves disease. CDR3s leave out the opening cysteine and the closing phenylalanine or tryptophan.

v_gene	j_gene	CDR3aa
TRBV30	TRBJ2-2	AWSGAGELF
TRBV20-1	TRBJ2-2	SARDRGQPRTGELF
TRBV15	TRBJ2-5	ATSDQNAGTGGLETQY
TRBV6-1	TRBJ2-5	ASSGITSVQETQY
TRBV7-2	TRBJ2-7	ASSLAGRPGEQY
TRBV4-1	TRBJ1-3	ASSQGSAFTSGNTIY
TRBV7-8	TRBJ1-2	ASSLGRIRAYYGYT
TRBV28	TRBJ2-7	ASSFLLRDSYEQY
TRBV5-6	TRBJ2-7	ASSTEGTEHYEQY
TRBV18	TRBJ2-7	ASSLGTVTYEQY
TRBV27	TRBJ1-4	ASGTRGGATNEKLF
TRBV20-1	TRBJ2-5	SAQEGALTQY
TRBV12-3/TRBV12-4	TRBJ2-1	ASSPRREGEQF
TRBV27	TRBJ2-5	ASSPRRQETQY
TRBV2	TRBJ1-1	ASSGLGGDTEAF
TRBV5-1	TRBJ2-3	ASSPSGSDRTQY
TRBV12-3/TRBV12-4	TRBJ1-5	ASSLDRLEPQH
TRBV6-4	TRBJ2-7	ASSYSGSGGYEQY
TRBV20-1	TRBJ2-7	STPASSSYEQY
TRBV11-2	TRBJ1-5	ASSSNRGKGQPQH
TRBV5-6	TRBJ1-1	ASNLQTEAF
TRBV29-1	TRBJ2-5	SVEVAGGGGETQY
TRBV27	TRBJ1-2	ASSSPRTRGYT
TRBV19	TRBJ1-1	ASSSEQGGFGTEAF
TRBV3-1	TRBJ1-4	ASSQDLGGWGKLF
TRBV2	TRBJ2-3	ASSEEGRVTDTQY
TRBV10-3	TRBJ1-1	AISESWQGENTEAF
TRBV24-1	TRBJ2-7	ATSEGTYEQY
TRBV18	TRBJ2-7	ASSREGIYYEQY
TRBV30	TRBJ2-2	AWRRAGELF
TRBV10-3	TRBJ1-4	AISGGQAEKLF
TRBV7-2	TRBJ2-7	ASSLNAGLSYEQY
TRBV28	TRBJ2-3	ASIMGTSTDTQY
TRBV30	TRBJ1-5	AWARGQGSNQPQH
TRBV20-1	TRBJ2-7	SANSGSGEQY
TRBV12-3/TRBV12-4	TRBJ2-4	ASSLPTGEAKNIQY
TRBV7-2	TRBJ1-4	ASSSRQGVSEKLF
TRBV6-1	TRBJ1-2	ASGVGQDYGYT
TRBV6-2/TRBV6-3	TRBJ2-3	ASSYSAKGGSTDTQY
TRBV7-3	TRBJ1-5	ASSYHRGLGNQPQH
TRBV29-1	TRBJ1-1	SVQTGWNTEAF
TRBV7-2	TRBJ1-4	ASSLAWNEKLF
TRBV10-3	TRBJ1-2	AISEGYRGSGYT
TRBV19	TRBJ1-5	ASSTITGSSNQPQH
TRBV7-2	TRBJ2-7	ASSVAGGPFYEQY
TRBV15	TRBJ2-6	ATSRARSGANVLT
TRBV6-2/TRBV6-3	TRBJ2-7	ASSDGTSSY
TRBV6-5	TRBJ1-1	ASSYLDRSVDEAF
TRBV2	TRBJ1-6	ASSLGGVSNSPLH
TRBV18	TRBJ2-7	ASSPRQDSYEQY